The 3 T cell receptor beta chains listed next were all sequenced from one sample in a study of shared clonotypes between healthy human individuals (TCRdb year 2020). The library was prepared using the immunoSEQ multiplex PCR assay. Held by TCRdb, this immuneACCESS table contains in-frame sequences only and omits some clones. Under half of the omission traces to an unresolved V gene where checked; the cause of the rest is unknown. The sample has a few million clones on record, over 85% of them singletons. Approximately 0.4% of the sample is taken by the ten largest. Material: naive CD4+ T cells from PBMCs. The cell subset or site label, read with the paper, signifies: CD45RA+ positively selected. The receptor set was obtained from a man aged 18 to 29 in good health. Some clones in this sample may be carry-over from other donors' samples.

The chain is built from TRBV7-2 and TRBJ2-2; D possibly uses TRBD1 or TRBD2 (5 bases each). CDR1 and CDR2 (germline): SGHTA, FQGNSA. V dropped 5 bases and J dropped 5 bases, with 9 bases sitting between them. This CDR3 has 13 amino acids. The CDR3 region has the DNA TGTGCCAGCAGCCCCGGGACGACCGGGGAGCTGTTTTTT. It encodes CASSPGTTGELFF.

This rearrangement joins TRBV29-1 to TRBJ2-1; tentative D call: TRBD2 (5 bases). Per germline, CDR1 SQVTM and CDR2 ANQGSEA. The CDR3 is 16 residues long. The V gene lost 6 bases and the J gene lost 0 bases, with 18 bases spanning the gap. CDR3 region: CSVRLTGQSSYNEQFF. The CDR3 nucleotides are TGCAGCGTCCGACTAACCGGGCAGAGCTCCTACAATGAGCAGTTCTTC.

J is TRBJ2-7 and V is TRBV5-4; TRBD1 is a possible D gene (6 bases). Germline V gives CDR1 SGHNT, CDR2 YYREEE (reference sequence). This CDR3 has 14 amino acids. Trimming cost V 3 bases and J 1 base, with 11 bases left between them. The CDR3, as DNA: TGTGCCAGCAGCTGGCCGGGACAATCCTACGAGCAGTACTTC. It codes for CASSWPGQSYEQYF. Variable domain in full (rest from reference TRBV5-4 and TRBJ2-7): ETGVTQSPTHLIKTRGQQVTLRCSSQSGHNTVSWYQQALGQGPQFIFQYYREEENGRGNFPPRFSGLQFPNYSSELNVNALELDDSALYLCASSWPGQSYEQYFGPGTRLTVT.